The 29 T cell receptor beta chains below all came from one sample that was sequenced in a study of OX40 agonist ivuxolimab in advanced cancers. Assay used: immunoSEQ multiplex PCR; TCRdb lists only in-frame clones, some missing. The table records 40,000 to 55,000 clones, roughly 84% of them present only once. This sample comprised CD4+ or CD8+ T cells sorted from blood, obtained in a trial of the OX40 agonist ivuxolimab. The receptor set was obtained from an adult with an advanced solid tumor such as melanoma, head and neck, liver or kidney cancer.

The chain recombines TRBV7-9 with TRBJ2-2; D might be TRBD1 (6 bases). Germline V gene sequence: CDR1 SEHNR, CDR2 FQNEAQ (reference sequence). Trimming pared 5 bases from V and 2 bases from J, leaving 12 bases between. This CDR3 spans 15 amino acids. The CDR3 here is CASSPRDTNTGELFF. As DNA, the CDR3 is TGTGCCAGCAGCCCTCGGGACACCAACACCGGGGAGCTGTTTTTT. Using reference TRBV7-9 and TRBJ2-2 for the parts outside the CDR3, the full variable domain is DTGVSQNPRHKITKRGQNVTFRCDPISEHNRLYWYRQTLGQGPEFLTYFQNEAQLEKSRLLSDRFSAERPKGSFSTLEIQRTEQGDSAMYLCASSPRDTNTGELFFGEGSRLTVL.

Turning to this clone: One end of the junction does not line up with germline, which may come from a read error. The chain joins TRBV19 to TRBJ2-7, with D unresolved. This CDR3 is 10 amino acids long. CDR1 and CDR2 from the germline V gene are LNHDA and SQIVND (reference sequence). This chain's CDR3 is CASSLEEQYF. In nucleotides, the CDR3 is TGTGCCAGTAGTTTAGAGGAGCAGTACTTC.

V is TRBV6-4 and J is TRBJ2-3, with TRBD2 matching over 7 bases. CDR1 and CDR2 from the germline V gene are MRHNA and SNTAGT. Losses at the gene ends were 3 bases for V and 3 bases for J; bases not matched to a gene: 3. The CDR3 consists of 14 residues. In DNA, the CDR3 is TGTGCCAGCAGTGAGCGGGGAGGGACAGATACGCAGTATTTT. Its translation is CASSERGGTDTQYF.

The rearrangement joins TRBV6-5 to TRBJ1-2; D is undetermined. Deletions cut 3 bases from V and 6 bases from J, with 8 bases between. Germline V gives CDR1 MNHEY, CDR2 SVGAGI. The CDR3 consists of 12 residues. The DNA for the CDR3 is TGTGCCAGCAGTTATTGGGGAGATGGCTACACCTTC. Its translation: CASSYWGDGYTF.

The chain couples TRBV2 to TRBJ2-1; 12 bases fit TRBD2. Germline V CDR1 and CDR2: SNHLY, FYNNEI. This CDR3 region has 18 residues. V shed 1 base, J shed 0 bases, and the junction held 4 bases outside the gene matches. The CDR3 coding sequence is TGTGCCAGCAGTGAAGGACTAGCGGGGGTTCTCTCCTACAATGAGCAGTTCTTC. Its translation is CASSEGLAGVLSYNEQFF.

The chain recombines TRBV28 with TRBJ2-3; TRBD2 agrees at 12 bases. Germline CDR1 reads MDHEN; CDR2 reads SYDVKM. Trimming at V came to 6 bases and at J to 2 bases, leaving 15 bases not matched to a gene. The CDR3 spans 19 residues. CDR3 protein: CASSTDFTSGRLPTDTQYF. CDR3 sequence (DNA): TGTGCCAGCAGCACCGATTTTACTAGCGGGAGGCTCCCCACAGATACGCAGTATTTT.

The V and J genes are TRBV9 and TRBJ2-3, with 8 bases that match TRBD2. Unmatched junction bases numbered 3, after V lost 0 bases and J lost 6 bases. The CDR3 length is 14 residues. In germline, CDR1 is SGDLS, CDR2 YYNGEE. The CDR3 sequence: CASSVGGRRDTQYF. The CDR3 DNA is TGTGCCAGCAGCGTAGGCGGGAGGAGGGATACGCAGTATTTT.

The J gene is TRBJ2-7, the V gene TRBV7-9; D is ambiguous. Trimming cost V 5 bases and J 2 bases, with 13 bases left between them. Germline V lookup: CDR1 SEHNR, CDR2 FQNEAQ (reference sequence). CDR3 size: 14 residues. CDR3: CASSPTARAYEQYF. The DNA of the CDR3 is TGTGCCAGCAGCCCCACGGCACGGGCCTACGAGCAGTACTTC.

There are a few counts of this clone. The chain recombines TRBV19 with TRBJ1-2; D is perhaps TRBD1 (5 bases). V was pared by 2 bases and J by 7 bases, with 11 bases between. The germline CDR1 and CDR2 sequences are LNHDA and SQIVND (reference sequence). There are 13 residues in the CDR3. The CDR3 DNA sequence: TGTGCCAGTAGTATATCGGGGACCGCTGGCTACACCTTC. Residues: CASSISGTAGYTF.

The chain has TRBV27 and TRBJ2-3; no definite D call. The CDR3 is 15 amino acids. CDR1 and CDR2 (germline): MNHEY, SMNVEV (reference sequence). V was trimmed by 6 bases and J by 0 bases, leaving 13 bases between them. The CDR3 loop is CASSPLLGSTDTQYF. Here the CDR3 DNA reads TGTGCCAGCAGCCCGCTCTTGGGAAGCACAGATACGCAGTATTTT.

The rearrangement joins TRBV27 to TRBJ2-7; 9 positions agree with TRBD1. This CDR3 is built from 15 residues. The J segment lost 5 bases and the V segment lost 6 bases, leaving 11 bases of the junction unmatched. Germline CDR1 and CDR2: MNHEY and SMNVEV (reference sequence). CDR3 sequence: CASSTGTGTTNEQYF. The DNA of the CDR3 is TGTGCCAGCAGCACCGGGACAGGGACAACTAACGAGCAGTACTTC.

This clone was detected only a few times. The J gene is TRBJ2-3, the V gene TRBV5-8; D gene ambiguous. Germline V lookup: CDR1 SGHTS, CDR2 YDEGEE. This CDR3 has 17 amino acids. V gave up 0 bases and J gave up 0 bases, with 14 bases separating them. In DNA form, the CDR3 reads TGTGCCAGCAGCTTGGCCGCTTTCCAGGCGAGCACAGATACGCAGTATTTT. Its protein is CASSLAAFQASTDTQYF.

The rearrangement uses TRBV19 and TRBJ1-1; D unclear. Germline values: CDR1 LNHDA, CDR2 SQIVND (reference sequence). The V gene lost 4 bases and the J gene lost 5 bases, with 17 bases spanning the gap. The CDR3 totals 15 residues. The CDR3 is CASSTAGGGRTEAFF. The CDR3 nucleotides read TGTGCCAGTAGTACCGCCGGTGGAGGGAGGACTGAAGCTTTCTTT.

The gene calls are TRBV6-5 and TRBJ1-4; the D gene is possibly TRBD1 (5 bases). Germline V CDR1 and CDR2: MNHEY, SVGAGI. The V end lost 5 bases, the J end lost 3 bases, and 13 bases lay between the germline ends. This CDR3 has 15 residues. CDR3: CASSIRQSANEKLFF. CDR3 nucleotides: TGTGCCAGCAGTATCCGACAGAGCGCTAATGAAAAACTGTTTTTT.

The V gene is TRBV7-2, the J gene TRBJ2-7; no clear D. V was pared by 5 bases and J by 5 bases, with 7 bases between. This CDR3 spans 11 amino acids. Germline CDR1 is SGHTA and CDR2 is FQGNSA. Here the CDR3 DNA reads TGTGCCAGCAGCCTGGGCGACGAGCAGTACTTC. Its protein product is CASSLGDEQYF.

The chain has TRBV29-1 and TRBJ2-2; 8 bases are a match to TRBD1. This CDR3 is built from 16 residues. With 0 bases clipped from V and 5 bases from J, the junction kept 8 bases outside the gene matches. CDR1 SQVTM and CDR2 ANQGSEA come from the germline V gene. For the CDR3, the DNA is TGCAGCGTTGAAGATCCGGACAGGGCTTTGACCGGGGAGCTGTTTTTT. It translates to CSVEDPDRALTGELFF.

Only a few counts were recorded for this clone. The gene calls are TRBV5-5 and TRBJ2-7; TRBD1 or TRBD2 may be the D gene (5 bases each). The CDR3 length is 13 residues. V was shortened by 4 bases and J by 3 bases, with 11 bases between the two germline ends. Germline-derived CDR1 and CDR2 are SGHKS and YYEKEE (reference sequence). The CDR3 region has the DNA TGTGCCAGCAGCACCCGAGGGGACTACGAGCAGTACTTC. This gives the protein CASSTRGDYEQYF.

The chain employs TRBV7-9 and TRBJ1-5; D is perhaps TRBD1 (5 bases). The ends were cut back, 1 base at V and 5 bases at J, with 12 bases in the middle. The CDR3 contains 15 residues. Per the germline V gene, CDR1 is SEHNR and CDR2 is FQNEAQ (reference sequence). The CDR3 DNA reads as TGTGCCAGCAGCTTAGGGCCGGGGACTGATCAGCCCCAGCATTTT. It codes for CASSLGPGTDQPQHF.

The chain is built from TRBV9 and TRBJ2-1; D possibly matches TRBD1 or TRBD2 (6 bases each). There are 18 residues in the CDR3. Germline V gene lookup returns CDR1 SGDLS and CDR2 YYNGEE. The ends were cut back, 1 base at V and 5 bases at J, with 22 bases in the middle. The CDR3 is CASSVSPPRGRGHNEQFF. The CDR3 DNA reads TGTGCCAGCAGCGTATCCCCCCCACGGGGGCGGGGTCACAATGAGCAGTTCTTC.

The rearrangement links TRBV21-1 to TRBJ2-1; the table's D call TRBD2 went unverified against the DNA. TRBV21-1 is shown as a pseudogene. The CDR3 loop spans 17 amino acids. CDR3 nucleotides: TGTGCCAGCAGCTGTTCGGGGGGACTCCTCTCTTCAGATGAGCAGTTCTTC. Translating gives CASSCSGGLLSSDEQFF.

The CDR3 region has the DNA TGCGCCAGCAGCACCTGGGACAGGGGTTCTTCTGGTGAGCAGTTCTTC. Translation: CASSTWDRGSSGEQFF. The chain links TRBV5-1 to TRBJ2-1, with TRBD1 matching 10 bases. CDR3 length: 16 residues. Trimming took 4 bases from V and 9 from J; bases not matched to a gene: 13. Germline V gene data show CDR1 as SGHRS and CDR2 as YFSETQ. Filled out from reference TRBV5-1 and TRBJ2-1, the complete variable domain reads KAGVTQTPRYLIKTRGQQVTLSCSPISGHRSVSWYQQTPGQGLQFLFEYFSETQRNKGNFPGRFSGRQFSNSRSEMNVSTLELGDSALYLCASSTWDRGSSGEQFFGPGTRLTVL.

The gene calls are TRBV29-1 and TRBJ2-7, with 9 bases matching TRBD2. This CDR3 is 11 amino acids long. Trimming cost V 3 bases and J 10 bases; bases outside gene matches: 4. Germline V gene sequence: CDR1 SQVTM, CDR2 ANQGSEA. CDR3 coding DNA: TGCAGCGTTGAGGCTAGCGGGGACCAGTACTTC. It specifies CSVEASGDQYF.

V is TRBV29-1 and J is TRBJ2-7; TRBD1 aligns across 9 bases. Per the germline V gene, CDR1 is SQVTM and CDR2 is ANQGSEA. This CDR3 comprises 13 residues. V lost 4 bases, J lost 6 bases, and 7 bases stayed unmatched. The CDR3 sequence: CSVAGTGRLEQYF. In nucleotides, the CDR3 is TGCAGCGTTGCCGGGACAGGGAGACTCGAGCAGTACTTC.

V usage is TRBV7-9 and J usage is TRBJ2-7; 8 positions match TRBD1. Trimming took 6 bases from V and 3 from J; bases not matched to a gene: 4. Germline loops: CDR1 SEHNR, CDR2 FQNEAQ (reference sequence). The CDR3 runs 13 residues. In nucleotides, the CDR3 is TGTGCCAGCAGTGGGACAGGTAGCTACGAGCAGTACTTC. As protein: CASSGTGSYEQYF.

The chain employs TRBV6-5 and TRBJ1-5, with no clear D. Germline V gives CDR1 MNHEY, CDR2 SVGAGI. V lost 6 bases, J lost 7 bases, and 10 bases lay in between. The CDR3 loop spans 12 amino acids. As DNA, the CDR3 is TGTGCCAGCAGCCACCCCGGACAGCCCCAGCATTTT. As protein: CASSHPGQPQHF.

This clone was seen many times. The chain carries TRBV6-1 and TRBJ1-5, with D unresolved. Germline V CDR1 and CDR2: MNHNS, SASEGT. The CDR3 has 14 amino acids. V was trimmed by 1 base and J by 4 bases, leaving 8 bases between them. CDR3 bases: TGTGCCAGCAGTGAAGTCAGCCCAAATCAGCCCCAGCATTTT. Its protein product is CASSEVSPNQPQHF.

The V and J genes are TRBV7-9 and TRBJ2-7, with D perhaps TRBD1 (5 bases). This CDR3 region has 16 residues. Germline lookup yields CDR1 SEHNR and CDR2 FQNEAQ (reference sequence). V shed 2 bases and J shed 0 bases, with 14 bases lying between them. CDR3 sequence reads: CASSLNDRDFSYEQYF. CDR3 coding DNA: TGTGCCAGCAGCTTAAATGACAGAGACTTCTCCTACGAGCAGTACTTC.

In its sample, this clone was seen once. The chain carries TRBV30 and TRBJ1-5; TRBD1 matches 7 bases. The J segment lost 7 bases and the V segment lost 0 bases, leaving 9 bases of the junction unmatched. Germline assignment: CDR1 GTSNPN and CDR2 SVGIG (reference sequence). The CDR3 runs to 15 residues. This CDR3 reads CAWSVHEGAGQPQHF. In DNA form, the CDR3 reads TGTGCCTGGAGTGTACATGAGGGGGCTGGACAGCCCCAGCATTTT. Full variable domain (outside the CDR3, taken from reference TRBV30 and TRBJ1-5): SQTIHQWPATLVQPVGSPLSLECTVEGTSNPNLYWYRQAAGRGLQLLFYSVGIGQISSEVPQNLSASRPQDRQFILSSKKLLLSDSGFYLCAWSVHEGAGQPQHFGDGTRLSIL.

CDR3 nucleotide sequence: TGTGCCAGCAGCCCGGGGGCGAGCGGGGAGCTGTTTTTT. This gives the protein CASSPGASGELFF. This chain joins TRBV27 and TRBJ2-2; D may correspond to TRBD1 or TRBD2 (6 bases each). Germline CDR1 is MNHEY and CDR2 is SMNVEV (reference sequence). This CDR3 region has 13 residues. The V end was cut by 6 bases, the J end by 7 bases, with 12 bases between.